This TCR beta chain stems from a study of neurological immune-mediated disorders. This clonotype was found many times. This CDR3 comprises 13 residues. CDR1 is DFQATT, CDR2 SNEGSKA, per germline (reference sequence). Trimming removed 3 bases at V and 1 base at J, with 9 bases between. The cDNA was synthesized by 5'RACE incorporating 10-nucleotide random UMIs. TCRdb re-called the 5' RACE reads through MiXCR, storing one row per CDR3 protein. The profile shows 71,000 or so distinct CDR3 sequences, approximately 5% of them singletons. The receptor comes from a woman aged 25 to 39 with multiple sclerosis. This chain connects TRBV20-1 to TRBJ1-1, with TRBD1 as a possible D gene (5 bases). Sequencing input: PBMCs. The CDR3 loop reads CSARQGWNTEAFF. CDR3 DNA: TGCAGTGCTAGGCAGGGATGGAACACTGAAGCTTTCTTT.